Listed here are 18 T cell receptor beta chains from one sample, sequenced in a study of human versus mouse CDR3 diversity and MHC coevolution. Sequenced by immunoSEQ multiplex PCR; TCRdb stores in-frame clones only, minus some. The sample shows 75,000 to 90,000 clones, over 85% of them seen only once. The sample was naive CD4+ T cells from blood. Subset given: CD45RO-negative CD62L-positive naive CD4 T cells. Every receptor here comes from a person between 25 and 75 years old in good health.

The rearrangement links TRBV6-6 to TRBJ1-2, with TRBD1 matching 7 bases. The V gene end was trimmed by 3 bases and the J gene end by 4 bases; junction bases not matched to a gene: 11. CDR3 length: 16 residues. Germline V gene sequence: CDR1 MNHNY, CDR2 SVGAGI (reference sequence). The DNA for the CDR3 is TGTGCCAGCAGTTATAGGGGGCCGGAAGAGGGCTATGGCTACACCTTC. Translating gives CASSYRGPEEGYGYTF.

J is TRBJ2-7 and V is TRBV28, with TRBD1 matching over 9 bases. The CDR3 runs 15 residues. V was pared by 5 bases and J by 7 bases, with 12 bases of the junction left unmatched. The germline CDR1 and CDR2 sequences are MDHEN and SYDVKM. CDR3 coding DNA: TGTGCCAGCAGTCCACTGCCCCGGACAGGGGATGAGCAGTACTTC. Protein: CASSPLPRTGDEQYF.

V and J are TRBV29-1 and TRBJ2-2, with a tentative D call TRBD2 (5 bases). The V and J ends lost 4 bases and 4 bases respectively, with 10 bases between them. The CDR3 has 13 residues. Germline V gene lookup returns CDR1 SQVTM and CDR2 ANQGSEA. The CDR3 coding sequence is TGCAGCGTTGTCGCGGGTGGCACCGGGGAGCTGTTTTTT. It specifies CSVVAGGTGELFF.

The V call is TRBV25-1, the J call TRBJ2-5; 7 nucleotides agree with TRBD1. The J call may be faulty, since TRBJ2-7 better matches the DNA end. Germline V gene data show CDR1 as MGHDK and CDR2 as SYGVNS. This CDR3 contains 14 residues. CDR3 in amino acids: CASSKRGGFYEQYF. CDR3 nucleotides: TGTGCCAGCAGTAAAAGAGGGGGCTTCTACGAGCAGTACTTC.

This chain's CDR3 is CASSVGPAGGTFEQYF. Here the CDR3 DNA reads TGTGCCAGCAGCGTAGGGCCAGCGGGAGGGACATTCGAGCAGTACTTC. V usage is TRBV9 and J usage is TRBJ2-7, with 10 positions matching TRBD2. Germline CDR1 is SGDLS and CDR2 is YYNGEE. The CDR3 spans 16 residues. V dropped 0 bases and J dropped 6; count of bases not matched to a gene: 9.

The genes are TRBV11-2 and TRBJ1-2, with 7 nucleotides matching TRBD1. V dropped 6 bases and J dropped 4; count of bases not matched to a gene: 8. This CDR3 is 14 amino acids long. CDR1 is SGHAT, CDR2 FQNNGV, per germline. As DNA, the CDR3 is TGTGCCAGCAGGCCTCAGGGGGTAGGCTATGGCTACACCTTC. It yields the protein CASRPQGVGYGYTF.

The chain is built from TRBV12-5 and TRBJ2-3, with a weak D call TRBD1 (5 bases). This CDR3 region has 14 residues. Germline-derived CDR1 and CDR2 are LGHNT and FRNRAP. V was pared by 6 bases and J by 2 bases, with 12 bases between. The CDR3 sequence: CASGNSGPTDTQYF. As DNA, the CDR3 is TGTGCTAGTGGCAACTCAGGGCCCACAGATACGCAGTATTTT. The whole variable domain, remainder taken from reference TRBV12-5 and TRBJ2-3, is DARVTQTPRHKVTEMGQEVTMRCQPILGHNTVFWYRQTMMQGLELLAYFRNRAPLDDSGMPKDRFSAEMPDATLATLKIQPSEPRDSAVYFCASGNSGPTDTQYFGPGTRLTVL.

The V call is TRBV10-3, the J call TRBJ1-2; no definite D call. Germline values: CDR1 ENHRY, CDR2 SYGVKD. This CDR3 comprises 13 residues. Trimming pared 3 bases from V and 2 bases from J, leaving 7 bases between. DNA for the CDR3: TGTGCCATCAGTGACAGGCAGAACTATGGCTACACCTTC. Protein: CAISDRQNYGYTF.

V and J are TRBV7-3 and TRBJ2-5; D perhaps matches TRBD2 (6 bases). The V gene's germline CDR1 is SGHTA and CDR2 FQGTGA. The CDR3 contains 13 residues. V gave up 6 bases and J gave up 1 base, with 9 bases separating them. The CDR3 here is CASSPGSQETQYF. CDR3 DNA: TGTGCCAGCAGTCCCGGGAGCCAAGAGACCCAGTACTTC.

This CDR3 is CASSPARGGVTEAFF. For the CDR3, the DNA is TGTGCCAGCAGCCCCGCTAGAGGGGGAGTCACTGAAGCTTTCTTT. This chain links TRBV7-8 with TRBJ1-1, with D perhaps matching TRBD1 (6 bases). The CDR3 contains 15 residues. Germline CDR1 SGHVS, CDR2 FQNEAQ. Between the trimmed V and J ends, which lost 5 bases and 4 bases, there was a span of 17 bases.

The chain couples TRBV18 to TRBJ2-2; TRBD1 might be the D (5 bases). Trimming took off 0 bases at V and 5 bases at J, with 7 bases between the two ends. CDR1 is KGHSH and CDR2 is LQKENI in the germline V gene. The CDR3 is made up of 14 amino acids. Here the CDR3 reads CASSPPSGTGELFF. In DNA form, the CDR3 reads TGTGCCAGCTCACCACCGTCAGGGACCGGGGAGCTGTTTTTT. Supplemented by reference TRBV18 and TRBJ2-2, the full variable domain reads NAGVMQNPRHLVRRRGQEARLRCSPMKGHSHVYWYRQLPEEGLKFMVYLQKENIIDESGMPKERFSAEFPKEGPSILRIQQVVRGDSAAYFCASSPPSGTGELFFGEGSRLTVL.

The chain recombines TRBV7-8 with TRBJ1-5; D call uncertain. The CDR3 consists of 15 residues. Between the trimmed V and J ends, which lost 0 bases and 0 bases, there was a span of 6 bases. Germline lookup yields CDR1 SGHVS and CDR2 FQNEAQ. The CDR3 is CASSLALYSNQPQHF. The DNA of the CDR3 is TGTGCCAGCAGCTTAGCGTTGTATAGCAATCAGCCCCAGCATTTT.

This chain joins TRBV7-2 and TRBJ2-5, with a possible D match to TRBD2 (7 bases). CDR1 and CDR2 from the germline V gene are SGHTA and FQGNSA. Trimming took 7 bases from V and 4 from J, leaving 22 bases between them. The CDR3 extends over 16 amino acids. The CDR3 protein is CASNRDTYAGAETQYF. The CDR3, as DNA: TGTGCCAGCAACCGGGACACCTACGCGGGAGCAGAGACCCAGTACTTC.

The chain joins TRBV27 to TRBJ1-4; D unresolved. Germline loops: CDR1 MNHEY, CDR2 SMNVEV (reference sequence). Deletions cut 5 bases from V and 10 bases from J, with 20 bases between. There are 15 residues in the CDR3. The CDR3 protein is CASSTSQRGLGKLFF. The CDR3 DNA reads as TGTGCCAGCAGTACCTCACAACGCGGGCTCGGAAAACTGTTTTTT.

The chain recombines TRBV28 with TRBJ2-7; D unresolved. Germline CDR1 reads MDHEN; CDR2 reads SYDVKM. The V and J ends lost 3 bases and 4 bases respectively, with 7 bases between them. This CDR3 contains 12 residues. The CDR3 DNA reads as TGTGCCAGCAGTTTTCCCAGATACGAGCAGTACTTC. It specifies CASSFPRYEQYF.

The table lists this clone with a count of one. The V and J genes are TRBV11-3 and TRBJ2-3; 9 nucleotides align to TRBD2. This CDR3 has 19 residues. V was clipped by 7 bases and J by 0 bases; unmatched bases: 17. Germline CDR1 is SGHNT and CDR2 is YENEEA. In nucleotides, the CDR3 is TGTGCCAGCACCCGGGGCGTGGGTAGCGGGGGCCTTAGCACAGATACGCAGTATTTT. Translating gives CASTRGVGSGGLSTDTQYF. The whole variable domain, remainder taken from reference TRBV11-3 and TRBJ2-3, is EAGVVQSPRYKIIEKKQPVAFWCNPISGHNTLYWYLQNLGQGPELLIRYENEEAVDDSQLPKDRFSAERLKGVDSTLKIQPAELGDSAVYLCASTRGVGSGGLSTDTQYFGPGTRLTVL.

The table lists this clone with a count of one. The chain joins TRBV4-3 to TRBJ1-2; TRBD1 matches at 8 bases. V was clipped by 1 base and J by 4 bases; unmatched bases: 11. Germline CDR1 reads LGHNA; CDR2 reads YSLEER. The CDR3 loop spans 17 amino acids. CDR3 nucleotides: TGCGCCAGCAGCCAAGTGGGGACAGGAGGAATTTCCTATGGCTACACCTTC. Its translation is CASSQVGTGGISYGYTF.

The CDR3 region is CASSSPGGTGTHEQYF. The DNA for the CDR3 is TGTGCCAGCAGCTCACCCGGTGGGACAGGGACCCACGAGCAGTACTTC. The V and J genes are TRBV7-8 and TRBJ2-7; 9 nucleotides agree with TRBD1. The CDR3 extends over 16 amino acids. Trimming took 4 bases from V and 5 from J; bases not matched to a gene: 12. CDR1 SGHVS and CDR2 FQNEAQ come from the germline V gene.